A single T cell receptor (beta chain) is shown here with its context. This sample was taken from a study of blood T cell repertoires in COVID-19. Study context: Samples representing acute and convalescent COVID-19 were sourced from the United States, Italy and Spain. PBMCs, B-cell-depleted T cells, or T cells provided the cDNA or gDNA that made up the material.

Original processing notes: Using reference gene primer amplification, nucleated cell counts were estimated. TCRdb keeps only in-frame clones here, not all; method: immunoSEQ multiplex PCR. The V and J calls and clone size are taken from that table; D and trimming were inferred from the DNA. The profile shows around 250,000 clones, 65% to 85% of them singletons. The CDR3 has 13 amino acids. Germline V CDR1 and CDR2: SGHRS, YFSETQ. V was clipped by 0 bases and J by 8 bases; unmatched bases: 4. This sequence joins TRBV5-1 and TRBJ1-2, with 7 nucleotides matching TRBD1. This TCR was sampled from an elderly man with acute or convalescent COVID-19. Sequenced input: peripheral blood. CDR3 amino acids: CASSLGQGKGYTF. Here the CDR3 DNA reads TGCGCCAGCAGCTTGGGACAGGGAAAAGGCTACACCTTC.